The 23 T cell receptor beta chains listed next were all sequenced from one sample in a study of neurological immune-mediated disorders. Via MiXCR, TCRdb re-called the 5' RACE reads, giving one row per CDR3 protein. The sample records 39,000 or so distinct CDR3 sequences, 2.5% being singletons. What was sequenced was PBMCs. Receptors were obtained from a man aged 30-40 years with multiple sclerosis.

This clonotype was observed many times. The DNA of the CDR3 is TGTGCCAGCGATCGACAGGGTGGGGAGCTGTTTTTT. This translates into CASDRQGGELFF. The chain joins TRBV12-3 or TRBV12-4 to TRBJ2-2, with 7 bases that match TRBD1. The ends lost 8 bases at V and 8 bases at J; junction bases unmatched: 5. The CDR3 has 12 amino acids.

This clonotype appeared many times. The chain carries TRBV5-1 and TRBJ2-1; D gene uncertain. The CDR3 spans 14 residues. CDR1 and CDR2 from the germline V gene are SGHRS and YFSETQ. V lost 0 bases to trimming and J lost 8 bases, with 12 bases between them. The CDR3 is CASSLDKPVDEQFF. In nucleotides, the CDR3 is TGCGCCAGCAGCTTGGACAAGCCGGTCGATGAGCAGTTCTTC.

This clonotype was picked up many times. The rearrangement joins TRBV5-1 to TRBJ2-3; possibly TRBD1 for D (7 bases). The CDR3 is made up of 15 amino acids. V was shortened by 4 bases and J by 0 bases, with 12 bases between the two germline ends. The germline V gene has CDR1 SGHRS and CDR2 YFSETQ. CDR3 DNA sequence: TGCGCCAGCAGCATGCGGGACAGAAGCACAGATACGCAGTATTTT. Translated: CASSMRDRSTDTQYF.

This clonotype was detected ten times or more. The rearrangement joins TRBV12-3 or TRBV12-4 to TRBJ1-6, with 7 bases aligning to TRBD1. The V segment lost 1 base and the J segment 6 bases; nucleotides outside the gene matches: 3. The CDR3 extends over 15 amino acids. The CDR3 region has the DNA TGTGCCAGCAGTTTAGGACAGGGAAGTAATTCACCCCTCCACTTT. It specifies CASSLGQGSNSPLHF.

This clonotype has ten or more counts. The chain combines TRBV7-2 with TRBJ2-5; 10 positions match TRBD2. CDR1 and CDR2 from the germline V gene are SGHTA and FQGNSA. The ends lost 1 base at V and 6 bases at J; junction bases unmatched: 8. The CDR3 covers 16 residues. The CDR3 nucleotides are TGTGCCAGCAGCTTAGGAGCGGGAGGGCCGAAACAGACCCAGTACTTC. Its protein is CASSLGAGGPKQTQYF.

V gene TRBV28 combines with J gene TRBJ2-7; D is perhaps TRBD1 (6 bases). Between the trimmed V and J ends, which lost 7 bases and 2 bases, there was a span of 15 bases. The length of the CDR3 is 14 residues. Looked up from germline, CDR1 is MDHEN and CDR2 is SYDVKM. CDR3 DNA sequence: TGTGCCAGCAAAACCCCAGGGGTCACCTACGAGCAGTACTTC. It encodes CASKTPGVTYEQYF. Combining the CDR3 with reference TRBV28 and TRBJ2-7 gives the whole variable domain DVKVTQSSRYLVKRTGEKVFLECVQDMDHENMFWYRQDPGLGLRLIYFSYDVKMKEKGDIPEGYSVSREKKERFSLILESASTNQTSMYLCASKTPGVTYEQYFGPGTRLTVT.

This clonotype appeared a few times. The junction shows a germline mismatch at one end, possibly a read error. V and J are TRBV5-1 and TRBJ2-7, with 7 bases fitting TRBD1. The CDR3 extends over 12 amino acids. Per germline, CDR1 SGHRS and CDR2 YFSETQ. This CDR3 is CDSRKGAHEQYF. The CDR3 DNA sequence: TGCGACAGCAGAAAGGGGGCGCACGAGCAGTACTTC.

This clonotype has ten or more counts. The chain carries TRBV10-2 and TRBJ2-5, with 8 bases aligning to TRBD1. CDR1 is WSHSY, CDR2 SAAADI, per germline. The CDR3 has 15 residues. With V trimmed by 2 bases and J by 1 base, 3 bases remained unmatched. CDR3 in DNA: TGCGCCAGCAGTGAGGTACAGGGGGTCCAAGAGACCCAGTACTTC. Residues: CASSEVQGVQETQYF.

The table lists this clonotype with many counts. This rearrangement joins TRBV12-3 or TRBV12-4 to TRBJ2-5; possibly TRBD1 for D (7 bases). The CDR3 consists of 14 residues. The V and J ends lost 5 bases and 5 bases respectively, with 15 bases between them. CDR3 in DNA: TGTGCCAGCAGTGCCAGGGGGGTGGACGAGACCCAGTACTTC. This codes for CASSARGVDETQYF.

In this sample, this clonotype turned up a few times. A clone one base away is much larger, so this may be a read error. This chain uses TRBV7-9 with TRBJ2-6, with no clear D. The CDR3 loop spans 16 amino acids. Germline V gene sequence: CDR1 SEHNR, CDR2 FQNEAQ (reference sequence). CDR3 loop: CANSHLRQTGANVLTF. The DNA of the CDR3 is TGTGCCAACAGCCATCTGCGTCAGACTGGGGCCAACGTCCTGACTTTC.

About this clonotype itself: Mismatch with germline at one junction end may stem from a read error. V gene TRBV11-2 combines with J gene TRBJ2-2; D uncertain. The CDR3 is 16 residues long. Germline V gene data show CDR1 as SGHAT and CDR2 as FQNNGV. The chain's CDR3 is CASSLSVAVNTGELFF. DNA of the CDR3: TGCGCCAGCAGCTTGTCGGTCGCGGTAAACACCGGGGAGCTGTTTTTT. Based on the CDR3 plus reference TRBV11-2 and TRBJ2-2, the full variable domain is EAGVAQSPRYKIIEKRQSVAFWCNPISGHATLYWYQQILGQGPKLLIQFQNNGVVDDSQLPKDRFSAERLKGVDSTLKIQPAKLEDSAVYLCASSLSVAVNTGELFFGEGSRLTVL.

Ten or more counts support this clonotype. The rearrangement links TRBV27 to TRBJ2-3; unclear D gene. Trimming shortened V by 3 bases and J by 0 bases, and 10 bases separated the two germline ends. The CDR3 covers 15 residues. Per germline, CDR1 MNHEY and CDR2 SMNVEV (reference sequence). CDR3 loop: CASSFIGESTDTQYF. In DNA, the CDR3 is TGTGCCAGCAGTTTCATTGGAGAAAGCACAGATACGCAGTATTTT.

This clonotype showed up many times. The J gene is TRBJ2-5, the V gene TRBV4-1; no clear D. CDR3 size: 13 residues. Trimming shortened V by 3 bases and J by 2 bases, and 7 bases separated the two germline ends. Germline assignment: CDR1 MGHRA and CDR2 YSYEKL. The CDR3 coding sequence is TGCGCCAGCAGCCAGGGGATTCAAGAGACCCAGTACTTC. Translated: CASSQGIQETQYF.

This clonotype has ten or more counts. This rearrangement joins TRBV4-1 to TRBJ1-4; 8 bases line up with TRBD1. CDR1 is MGHRA, CDR2 YSYEKL, per germline. The CDR3 contains 16 residues. Germline trimming cut 4 bases from V and 10 bases from J; bases unmatched to any gene: 14. The CDR3 nucleotides read TGCGCCAGCAGCCTGTTCTCCGGTCAGGGGGCGGGAAAACTGTTTTTT. As protein: CASSLFSGQGAGKLFF.

This clonotype was counted many times. The J gene is TRBJ2-7, the V gene TRBV11-2; D unresolved. The CDR3 runs 13 residues. V was shortened by 5 bases and J by 6 bases, with 14 bases between the two germline ends. Germline assignment: CDR1 SGHAT and CDR2 FQNNGV. CDR3 loop: CASSPELSSEQYF. The CDR3 nucleotides read TGTGCCAGCAGCCCCGAACTGTCTAGCGAGCAGTACTTC.

This clonotype was picked up many times. The chain employs TRBV9 and TRBJ1-4; TRBD1 agrees at 9 bases. The ends lost 7 bases at V and 7 bases at J; junction bases unmatched: 2. This CDR3 region has 12 residues. CDR1 and CDR2 from the germline V gene are SGDLS and YYNGEE. CDR3 region: CASRGQGEKLFF. The CDR3 DNA is TGTGCCAGCCGGGGACAGGGTGAAAAACTGTTTTTT.

In this sample, this clonotype turned up many times. The chain joins TRBV5-5 to TRBJ1-4; 8 bases are shared with TRBD1. Germline assignment: CDR1 SGHKS and CDR2 YYEKEE (reference sequence). This CDR3 has 14 residues. V lost 4 bases to trimming and J lost 7 bases; unmatched junction nucleotides: 6. The CDR3 sequence is CASSLQGAVEKLFF. The CDR3 coding sequence is TGTGCCAGCAGCCTTCAGGGGGCAGTTGAAAAACTGTTTTTT.

This clonotype was counted ten times or more. This sequence joins TRBV6-2 or TRBV6-3 and TRBJ1-5; 7 bases align to TRBD1. This CDR3 comprises 14 residues. Germline loops: CDR1 MNHEY, CDR2 SVGEGT. With V trimmed by 2 bases and J by 5 bases, 3 bases remained unmatched. The CDR3 nucleotides are TGTGCCAGCAGTTACATTCAGGGGGATCAGCCCCAGCATTTT. It yields the protein CASSYIQGDQPQHF.

Many counts were recorded for this clonotype. The chain employs TRBV7-8 and TRBJ1-6; 9 bases are a match to TRBD1. V trimming: 3 bases; J trimming: 5 bases; junction bases outside the gene matches: 2. Germline loops: CDR1 SGHVS, CDR2 FQNEAQ. This CDR3 has 15 residues. CDR3 bases: TGTGCCAGCAGCTTTGGGACAGGGCATAATTCACCCCTCCACTTT. This translates into CASSFGTGHNSPLHF.

This clonotype was recorded at least ten times. This chain connects TRBV20-1 to TRBJ1-6, with D perhaps matching TRBD1 (6 bases). Per germline, CDR1 DFQATT and CDR2 SNEGSKA (reference sequence). Between the trimmed V and J ends, which lost 2 bases and 7 bases, there was a span of 15 bases. The CDR3 sequence is 15 residues long. Here the CDR3 reads CSARLSGQVNSPLHF. CDR3 DNA: TGCAGTGCTAGACTATCGGGACAAGTCAATTCACCCCTCCACTTT.

This clonotype appeared many times. The chain joins TRBV7-2 to TRBJ2-4; D call uncertain. V lost 1 base and J 0 bases, leaving 10 bases between the germline ends. The germline gives CDR1 SGHTA, CDR2 FQGNSA. There are 16 residues in the CDR3. The CDR3 region is CASSLVELGAKNIQYF. The CDR3 DNA is TGTGCCAGCAGCTTAGTGGAACTGGGAGCCAAAAACATTCAGTACTTC.

This clonotype was observed a single time. The J gene is TRBJ2-7, the V gene TRBV18; D is undetermined. Germline V gives CDR1 KGHSH, CDR2 LQKENI. The CDR3 runs to 12 residues. V was cut by 4 bases and J by 2 bases, with 6 bases left in between. The CDR3 reads CASSQSTYEQYF. The DNA for the CDR3 is TGTGCCAGCTCACAGTCTACCTACGAGCAGTACTTC.

This clonotype was detected many times. The chain uses TRBV27 and TRBJ1-6; the match to TRBD1 covers 8 bases. The trim removed 1 base at V and 9 bases at J, leaving 8 bases unmatched. The CDR3 sequence is 16 residues long. The germline CDR1 and CDR2 sequences are MNHEY and SMNVEV (reference sequence). Here the CDR3 DNA reads TGTGCCAGCAGTTTATATACAGGGGGGGAGATTTCACCCCTCCACTTT. This gives the protein CASSLYTGGEISPLHF.